This T cell receptor (beta chain) was sequenced during a study of blood T cell repertoires in COVID-19. Turning to the study itself: The United States, Italy and Spain supplied acute and convalescent COVID-19 samples. Sources were T cells, B-cell-depleted T cells, or PBMCs; the material itself was cDNA or gDNA.

V lost 4 bases and J lost 3; bases outside the gene matches: 2. Germline CDR1 KGHSH, CDR2 LQKENI. The CDR3 runs 13 residues. Profiled with immunoSEQ multiplex PCR; TCRdb holds only in-frame clones, not every one. The sample lists around 150,000 clones; around 80% were seen once. To note about this clone: The same CDR3 also results from other DNA sequences found in this sample.

The chain employs TRBV18 and TRBJ1-1; 7 positions match TRBD1. The receptor's source is a man in his sixties with acute or convalescent COVID-19. The sequencing sample was made of peripheral blood. The CDR3 bases are TGTGCCAGCTCACAGGGGGCTGACACTGAAGCTTTCTTT. This gives the protein CASSQGADTEAFF.